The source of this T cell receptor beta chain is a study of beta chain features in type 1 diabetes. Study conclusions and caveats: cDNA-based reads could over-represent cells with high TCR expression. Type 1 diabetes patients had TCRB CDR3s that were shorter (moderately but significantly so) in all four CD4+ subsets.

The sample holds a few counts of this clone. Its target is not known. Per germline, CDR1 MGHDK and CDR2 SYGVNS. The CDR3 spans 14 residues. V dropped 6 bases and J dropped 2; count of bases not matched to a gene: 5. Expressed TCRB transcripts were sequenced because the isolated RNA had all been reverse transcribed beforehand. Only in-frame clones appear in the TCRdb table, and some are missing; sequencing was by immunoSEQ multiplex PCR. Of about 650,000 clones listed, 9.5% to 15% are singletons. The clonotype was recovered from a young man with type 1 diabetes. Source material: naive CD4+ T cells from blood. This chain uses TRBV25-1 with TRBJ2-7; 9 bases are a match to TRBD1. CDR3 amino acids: CASREGQGTYEQYF. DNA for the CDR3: TGTGCCAGCAGGGAGGGACAGGGAACCTACGAGCAGTACTTC.